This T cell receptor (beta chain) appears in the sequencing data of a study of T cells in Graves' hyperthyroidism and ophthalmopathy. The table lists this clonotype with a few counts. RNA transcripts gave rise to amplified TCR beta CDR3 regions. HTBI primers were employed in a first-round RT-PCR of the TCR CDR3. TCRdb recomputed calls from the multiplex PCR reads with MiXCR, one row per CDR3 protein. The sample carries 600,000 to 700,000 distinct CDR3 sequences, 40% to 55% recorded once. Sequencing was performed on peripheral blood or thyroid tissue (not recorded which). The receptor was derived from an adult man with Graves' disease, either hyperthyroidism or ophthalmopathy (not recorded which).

Here the CDR3 DNA reads TGTGCCAGTAAGGGCCCGGGGGAGGCTAACTATGGCTACACCTTC. Translating gives CASKGPGEANYGYTF. This chain connects TRBV19 to TRBJ1-2, with D possibly TRBD1 on 5 matching bases. V lost 7 bases and J lost 0, with 15 bases in between. From germline, CDR1 is LNHDA and CDR2 SQIVND (reference sequence). The CDR3 has 15 amino acids.